The rows below give T cell receptor beta chains drawn from one sample of a study of cytomegalovirus exposure and HLA in healthy donors. The method was immunoSEQ multiplex PCR; TCRdb's version includes in-frame clones alone and lacks a portion of them. The sample has a few hundred thousand clones; about nine tenths are singletons. The source material was PBMCs. Receptor source: a girl aged 2 to 9 in good health and CMV-seronegative. Both conserved end residues are part of each CDR3.

j_gene | v_gene | CDR3aa
TRBJ1-4 | TRBV5-4 | CASSLAAGNEKLFF
TRBJ2-7 | TRBV28 | CASRDRGLYEQYF
TRBJ1-2 | TRBV11-1 | CASSFPGQRVDGYTF
TRBJ2-3 | TRBV9 | CASSVFDRGGTDTQYF
TRBJ2-5 | TRBV4-1 | CASSQQVAGGMETQYF
TRBJ2-2 | TRBV7-6 | CASTRLAGGGTGELFF
TRBJ2-5 | TRBV18 | CASSPTPFGENQETQYF
TRBJ2-7 | TRBV6-6 | CASRTGSYEQYF
TRBJ1-2 | TRBV19 | CASTWTGSNYGYTF
TRBJ1-1 | TRBV29-1 | CSVTTGTTEAFF
TRBJ2-4 | TRBV25-1 | CASGFGTSQYF
TRBJ2-3 | TRBV7-9 | CASSLALGQGSTDTQYF